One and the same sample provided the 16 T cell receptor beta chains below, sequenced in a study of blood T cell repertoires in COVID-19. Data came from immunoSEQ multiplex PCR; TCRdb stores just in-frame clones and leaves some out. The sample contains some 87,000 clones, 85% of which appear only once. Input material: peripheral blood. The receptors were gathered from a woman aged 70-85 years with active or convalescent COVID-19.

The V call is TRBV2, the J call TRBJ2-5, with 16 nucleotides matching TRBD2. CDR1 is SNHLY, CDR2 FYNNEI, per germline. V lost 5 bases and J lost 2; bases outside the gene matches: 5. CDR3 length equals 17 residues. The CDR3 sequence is CASSPGTSGGGQETQYF. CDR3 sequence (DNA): TGTGCCAGCAGTCCCGGGACTAGCGGGGGGGGTCAAGAGACCCAGTACTTC.

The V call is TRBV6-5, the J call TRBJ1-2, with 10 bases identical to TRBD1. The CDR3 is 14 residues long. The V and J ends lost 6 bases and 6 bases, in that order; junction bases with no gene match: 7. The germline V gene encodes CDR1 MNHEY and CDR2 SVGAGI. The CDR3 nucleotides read TGTGCCAGCAGGCCCCCGGGACAGGGGAATGGCTACACCTTC. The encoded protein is CASRPPGQGNGYTF.

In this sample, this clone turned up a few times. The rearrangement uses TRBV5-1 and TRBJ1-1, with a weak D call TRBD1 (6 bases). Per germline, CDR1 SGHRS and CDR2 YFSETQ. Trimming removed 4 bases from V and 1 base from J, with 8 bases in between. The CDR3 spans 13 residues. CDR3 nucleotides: TGCGCCAGCAGCCCACAGGGGAACACTGAAGCTTTCTTT. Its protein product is CASSPQGNTEAFF.

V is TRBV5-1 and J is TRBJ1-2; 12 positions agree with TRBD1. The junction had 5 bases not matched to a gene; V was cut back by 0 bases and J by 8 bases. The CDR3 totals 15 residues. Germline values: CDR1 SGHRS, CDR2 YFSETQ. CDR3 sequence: CASSLAGTGGEGYTF. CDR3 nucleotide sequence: TGCGCCAGCAGCTTGGCCGGGACAGGGGGCGAGGGCTACACCTTC.

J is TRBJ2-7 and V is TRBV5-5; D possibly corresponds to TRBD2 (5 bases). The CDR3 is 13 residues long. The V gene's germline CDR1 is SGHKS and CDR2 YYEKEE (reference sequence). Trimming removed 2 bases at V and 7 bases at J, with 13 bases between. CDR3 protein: CASSFTAEGEQYF. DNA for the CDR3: TGTGCCAGCAGCTTTACGGCCGAGGGAGAGCAGTACTTC.

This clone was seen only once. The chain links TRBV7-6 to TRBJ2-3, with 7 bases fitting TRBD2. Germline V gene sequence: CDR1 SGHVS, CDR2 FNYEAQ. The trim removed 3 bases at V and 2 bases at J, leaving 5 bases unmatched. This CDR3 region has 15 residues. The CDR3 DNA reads TGTGCCAGCAGCTTTTACGGGGGGAACACAGATACGCAGTATTTT. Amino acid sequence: CASSFYGGNTDTQYF.

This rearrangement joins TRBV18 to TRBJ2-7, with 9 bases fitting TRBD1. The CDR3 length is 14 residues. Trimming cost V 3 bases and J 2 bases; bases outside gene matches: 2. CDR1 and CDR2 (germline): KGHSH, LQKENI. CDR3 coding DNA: TGTGCCAGCTCACCGGGGACAGGGACCTACGAGCAGTACTTC. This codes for CASSPGTGTYEQYF.

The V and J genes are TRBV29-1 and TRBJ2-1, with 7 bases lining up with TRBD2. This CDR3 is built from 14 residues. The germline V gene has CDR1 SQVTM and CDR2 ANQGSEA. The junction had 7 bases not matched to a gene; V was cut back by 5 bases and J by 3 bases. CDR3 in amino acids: CSVIGAGDYNEQFF. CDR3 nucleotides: TGCAGCGTTATCGGGGCGGGGGACTACAATGAGCAGTTCTTC.

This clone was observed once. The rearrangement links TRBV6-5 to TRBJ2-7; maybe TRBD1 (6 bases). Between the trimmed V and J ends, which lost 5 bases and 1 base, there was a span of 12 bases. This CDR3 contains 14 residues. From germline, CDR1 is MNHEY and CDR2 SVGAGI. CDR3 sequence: CASSQDRQSYEQYF. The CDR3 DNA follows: TGTGCCAGCAGTCAGGACAGACAGTCCTACGAGCAGTACTTC.

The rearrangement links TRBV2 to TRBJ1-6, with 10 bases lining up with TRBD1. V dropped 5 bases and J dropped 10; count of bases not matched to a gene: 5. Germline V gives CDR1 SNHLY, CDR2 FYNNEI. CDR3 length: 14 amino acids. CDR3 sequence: CASSSDRGRSPLHF. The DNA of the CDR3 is TGTGCCAGCAGTTCCGACAGGGGGCGGTCACCCCTCCACTTT.

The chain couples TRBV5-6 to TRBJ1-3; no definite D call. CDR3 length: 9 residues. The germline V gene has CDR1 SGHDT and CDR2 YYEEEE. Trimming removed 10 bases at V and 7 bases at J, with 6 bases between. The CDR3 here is CARDNTIYF. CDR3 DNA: TGTGCCCGCGATAACACCATATATTTT.

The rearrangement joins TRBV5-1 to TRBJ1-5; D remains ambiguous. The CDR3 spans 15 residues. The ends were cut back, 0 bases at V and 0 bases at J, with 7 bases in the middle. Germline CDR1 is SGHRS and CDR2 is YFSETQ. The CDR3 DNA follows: TGCGCCAGCAGCTTGGACAGTAATAGCAATCAGCCCCAGCATTTT. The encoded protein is CASSLDSNSNQPQHF.

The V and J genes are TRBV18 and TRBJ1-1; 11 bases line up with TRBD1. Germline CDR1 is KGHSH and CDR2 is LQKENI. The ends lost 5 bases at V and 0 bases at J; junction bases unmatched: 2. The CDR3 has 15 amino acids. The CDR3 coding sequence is TGTGCCAGCTCAGGACAGGGGGCCATGAACACTGAAGCTTTCTTT. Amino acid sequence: CASSGQGAMNTEAFF.

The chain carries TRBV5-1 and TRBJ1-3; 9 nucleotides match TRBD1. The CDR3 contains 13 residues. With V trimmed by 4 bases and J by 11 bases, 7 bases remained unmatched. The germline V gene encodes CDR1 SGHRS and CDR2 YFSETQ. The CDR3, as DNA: TGCGCCAGCAGCGCAGGACAGGGGTTAGCCATATATTTT. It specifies CASSAGQGLAIYF.

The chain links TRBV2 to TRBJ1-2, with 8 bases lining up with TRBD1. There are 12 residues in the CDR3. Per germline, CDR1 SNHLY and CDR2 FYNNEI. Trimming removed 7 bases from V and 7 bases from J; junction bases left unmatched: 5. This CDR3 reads CASIQGAAGYTF. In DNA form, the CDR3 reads TGTGCCAGCATCCAGGGGGCGGCTGGCTACACCTTC. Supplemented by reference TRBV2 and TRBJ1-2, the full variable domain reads EPEVTQTPSHQVTQMGQEVILRCVPISNHLYFYWYRQILGQKVEFLVSFYNNEISEKSEIFDDQFSVERPDGSNFTLKIRSTKLEDSAMYFCASIQGAAGYTFGSGTRLTVV.

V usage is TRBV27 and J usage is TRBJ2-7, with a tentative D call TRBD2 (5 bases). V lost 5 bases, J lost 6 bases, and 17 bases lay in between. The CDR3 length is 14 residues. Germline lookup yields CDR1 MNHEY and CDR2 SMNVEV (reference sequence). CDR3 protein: CASSRPGNTAEQYF. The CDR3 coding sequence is TGTGCCAGCAGTCGACCCGGGAATACCGCCGAGCAGTACTTC.